Listed below are T cell receptor beta chains from one sample, sequenced in a study of T cell changes during pregnancy in multiple sclerosis. Assay: immunoSEQ multiplex PCR; the TCRdb copy retains only in-frame clones and omits some. The sample consists of 30,000 to 40,000 clones, around 87% of them appearing once. The sample in question was CD4+ T cells from peripheral blood mononuclear cells, obtained in the second trimester of pregnancy. Receptors were obtained from a female donor with multiple sclerosis, enrolled in a pregnancy study. CDR3s include the opening cysteine and the closing phenylalanine or tryptophan. The D gene is left open where the match is weak. Part of the rows lack a size; the others show once, few, many or a class for expanded clones.

j_call: TRBJ2-1; clone_size: -; v_call: TRBV5-6; d_call: TRBD2; cdr3_nt: TGTGCCAGCAGCTATCCGGGACTAGCGAATGAGCAGTTCTTC; cdr3_aa: CASSYPGLANEQFF
j_call: TRBJ1-2; clone_size: -; v_call: TRBV6-1; d_call: TRBD1; cdr3_nt: TGTGCCAGCATTTTAGGACAGGGTGTCAACTATGGCTACACCTTC; cdr3_aa: CASILGQGVNYGYTF
j_call: TRBJ2-1; clone_size: -; v_call: TRBV5-1; d_call: TRBD2; cdr3_nt: TGCGCCAGCAGCTTGGTATTAGCGGGAGGGACCTACAATGAGCAGTTCTTC; cdr3_aa: CASSLVLAGGTYNEQFF
j_call: TRBJ1-1; clone_size: medium-sized; v_call: TRBV7-9; d_call: -; cdr3_nt: TGTGCCAGCAGCTCCCCCGGGGGGTACGCTGAAGCTTTCTTT; cdr3_aa: CASSSPGGYAEAFF
j_call: TRBJ2-1; clone_size: -; v_call: TRBV19; d_call: TRBD2; cdr3_nt: TGTGCCAGTAGTTCACGACTAGCGGGACCGGGAGCCCCCAACAATGAGCAGTTCTTC; cdr3_aa: CASSSRLAGPGAPNNEQFF
j_call: TRBJ2-7; clone_size: few; v_call: TRBV9; d_call: -; cdr3_nt: TGTGCCAGCAGCGTTGGGCCCTCCTACGAGCAGTACTTC; cdr3_aa: CASSVGPSYEQYF
j_call: TRBJ2-7; clone_size: -; v_call: TRBV11-2; d_call: -; cdr3_nt: TGTGCCAGCAGCTTAGCGACTATCTCCTCTGGGGAGCAGTACTTC; cdr3_aa: CASSLATISSGEQYF
j_call: TRBJ2-1; clone_size: medium-sized; v_call: TRBV11-2; d_call: -; cdr3_nt: TGTGCCAGCAGCTTATATCCTTCTGAGCAGTTCTTC; cdr3_aa: CASSLYPSEQFF
j_call: TRBJ2-7; clone_size: few; v_call: TRBV11-2; d_call: -; cdr3_nt: TGTGCCAGCAGCTTTCATTACGAGCAGTACTTC; cdr3_aa: CASSFHYEQYF
j_call: TRBJ2-1; clone_size: -; v_call: TRBV7-2; d_call: TRBD2; cdr3_nt: TGTGCCAGCAGCAAACTAGCGGGAGGGAATGAGCAGTTCTTC; cdr3_aa: CASSKLAGGNEQFF
j_call: TRBJ1-3; clone_size: -; v_call: TRBV5-1; d_call: -; cdr3_nt: TGCGCCAGCAGCTCGGGGGACGCACGCAATTCGAAAACCATATATTTT; cdr3_aa: CASSSGDARNSKTIYF
j_call: TRBJ2-7; clone_size: few; v_call: TRBV10-3; d_call: TRBD1; cdr3_nt: TGTGCCTCCGGACAGGGGATCTACGAGCAGTACTTC; cdr3_aa: CASGQGIYEQYF
j_call: TRBJ1-5; clone_size: few; v_call: TRBV5-4; d_call: TRBD1; cdr3_nt: TGTGCCAGCAGCCTGGACAGGGAAGTAGGTCAGCCCCAGCATTTT; cdr3_aa: CASSLDREVGQPQHF
j_call: TRBJ1-2; clone_size: -; v_call: TRBV6-5; d_call: TRBD1; cdr3_nt: TGTGCCAGCAGTACACAGGGGGGAGCCTCTTATGGCTACACCTTC; cdr3_aa: CASSTQGGASYGYTF
j_call: TRBJ1-3; clone_size: -; v_call: TRBV19; d_call: -; cdr3_nt: TGTGCCAGTAGTGCCCCAGGAGGAGGCTCTGGAAACACCATATATTTT; cdr3_aa: CASSAPGGGSGNTIYF
j_call: TRBJ1-4; clone_size: -; v_call: TRBV9; d_call: TRBD1; cdr3_nt: TGTGCCAGCAGCGTAGCAGGGGGCAAGAGTGAAAAACTGTTTTTT; cdr3_aa: CASSVAGGKSEKLFF
j_call: TRBJ1-5; clone_size: -; v_call: TRBV7-2; d_call: -; cdr3_nt: TGTGCCAGCAGCTCCCGCCCCGGGGGGGGGCAGGATCAGCCCCAGCATTTT; cdr3_aa: CASSSRPGGGQDQPQHF
j_call: TRBJ1-1; clone_size: once; v_call: TRBV5-4; d_call: TRBD1; cdr3_nt: TGTGCCAGCAGCTTTGGGACAGGGGGCGGAATCGAAGCTTTCTTT; cdr3_aa: CASSFGTGGGIEAFF
j_call: TRBJ1-1; clone_size: -; v_call: TRBV6-6; d_call: -; cdr3_nt: TGTGCCAGCGCTGCGGAGGATAACACTGAAGCTTTCTTT; cdr3_aa: CASAAEDNTEAFF
j_call: TRBJ2-7; clone_size: -; v_call: TRBV5-6; d_call: TRBD1; cdr3_nt: TGTGCCAGCAGCAAACCTCCGGGACAGGGGGCAGGCGAGCAGTACTTC; cdr3_aa: CASSKPPGQGAGEQYF
j_call: TRBJ2-7; clone_size: -; v_call: TRBV28; d_call: -; cdr3_nt: TGTGCCAGCAGCAACAACCCTTCCGAGCAGTACTTC; cdr3_aa: CASSNNPSEQYF
j_call: TRBJ1-1; clone_size: -; v_call: TRBV30; d_call: -; cdr3_nt: TGTGCCTGGACTTTCAGGGGACCCACTGAAGCTTTCTTT; cdr3_aa: CAWTFRGPTEAFF
j_call: TRBJ2-1; clone_size: once; v_call: TRBV6-5; d_call: TRBD2; cdr3_nt: TGTGCCAGCAGCCCGACTAGCGGGTACAATGAGCAGTTCTTC; cdr3_aa: CASSPTSGYNEQFF
j_call: TRBJ2-3; clone_size: -; v_call: TRBV28; d_call: TRBD2; cdr3_nt: TGTGCCAGCAGTGCAAGAGGGACTAGGGGGCAGTATTTT; cdr3_aa: CASSARGTRGQYF
j_call: TRBJ1-4; clone_size: -; v_call: TRBV6-5; d_call: TRBD1; cdr3_nt: TGTGCCAGCAGCCAAGCCGGGACAGCAAATGAAAAACTGTTTTTT; cdr3_aa: CASSQAGTANEKLFF
j_call: TRBJ1-2; clone_size: few; v_call: TRBV4-2; d_call: -; cdr3_nt: TGTGCCAGCAGCACAAAAAATAAAAACGAGGGTGTCTATGGCTACACCTTC; cdr3_aa: CASSTKNKNEGVYGYTF
j_call: TRBJ2-3; clone_size: few; v_call: TRBV15; d_call: TRBD1; cdr3_nt: TGTGCCACCAGCCTTATGAGGGGGCGGGATACGCAGTATTTT; cdr3_aa: CATSLMRGRDTQYF
j_call: TRBJ1-2; clone_size: -; v_call: TRBV28; d_call: -; cdr3_nt: TGTGCCACCGCTACCCGCTTCAGGGATGTGACCTTC; cdr3_aa: CATATRFRDVTF
j_call: TRBJ2-2; clone_size: -; v_call: TRBV7-3; d_call: -; cdr3_nt: TGTGCCAGCAGCTTAAATTCAGGGCTCACCGGGGAGCTGTTTTTT; cdr3_aa: CASSLNSGLTGELFF
j_call: TRBJ1-2; clone_size: -; v_call: TRBV2; d_call: -; cdr3_nt: TGTGCCAGCAGTGGTCCAGTTAACTATGGCTACACCTTC; cdr3_aa: CASSGPVNYGYTF
j_call: TRBJ2-7; clone_size: -; v_call: TRBV19; d_call: -; cdr3_nt: TGTGCCAGTAGTGTGATGGGAGGCGAGCAGTACTTC; cdr3_aa: CASSVMGGEQYF
j_call: TRBJ2-7; clone_size: -; v_call: TRBV18; d_call: TRBD2; cdr3_nt: TGTGCCAGCTCGACTTTAAGCGGGGCTACTGGCGAGCAGTACTTC; cdr3_aa: CASSTLSGATGEQYF
j_call: TRBJ1-5; clone_size: -; v_call: TRBV18; d_call: TRBD1; cdr3_nt: TGTGCCAGCTCACCGTCCAGGGGGGATCAGCCCCAGCATTTT; cdr3_aa: CASSPSRGDQPQHF